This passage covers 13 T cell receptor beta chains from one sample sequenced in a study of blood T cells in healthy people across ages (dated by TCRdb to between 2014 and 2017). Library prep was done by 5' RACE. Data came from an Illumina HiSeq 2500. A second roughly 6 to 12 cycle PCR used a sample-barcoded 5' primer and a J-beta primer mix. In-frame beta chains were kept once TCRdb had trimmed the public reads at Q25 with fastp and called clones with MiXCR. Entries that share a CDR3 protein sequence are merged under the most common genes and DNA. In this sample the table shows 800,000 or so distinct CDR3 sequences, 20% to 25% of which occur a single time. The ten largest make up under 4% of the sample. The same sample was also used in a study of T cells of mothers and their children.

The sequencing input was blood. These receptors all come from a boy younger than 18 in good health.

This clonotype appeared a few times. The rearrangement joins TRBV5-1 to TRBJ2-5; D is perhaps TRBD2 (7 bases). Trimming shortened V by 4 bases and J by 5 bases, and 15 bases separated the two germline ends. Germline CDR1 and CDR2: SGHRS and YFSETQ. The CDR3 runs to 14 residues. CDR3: CASSMGGGSETQYF. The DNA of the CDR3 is TGCGCCAGCAGCATGGGCGGGGGCTCGGAGACCCAGTACTTC. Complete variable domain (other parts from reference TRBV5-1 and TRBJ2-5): KAGVTQTPRYLIKTRGQQVTLSCSPISGHRSVSWYQQTPGQGLQFLFEYFSETQRNKGNFPGRFSGRQFSNSRSEMNVSTLELGDSALYLCASSMGGGSETQYFGPGTRLLVL.

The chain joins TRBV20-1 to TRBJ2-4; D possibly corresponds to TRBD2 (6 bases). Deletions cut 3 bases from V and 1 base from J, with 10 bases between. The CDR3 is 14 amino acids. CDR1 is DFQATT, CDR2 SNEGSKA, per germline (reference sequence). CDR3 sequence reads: CSASSGLAKNIQYF. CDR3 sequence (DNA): TGCAGTGCTAGCTCGGGACTCGCCAAAAACATTCAGTACTTC.

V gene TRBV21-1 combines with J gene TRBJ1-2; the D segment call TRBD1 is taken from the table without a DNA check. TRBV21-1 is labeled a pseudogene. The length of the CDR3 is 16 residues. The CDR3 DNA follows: TGTGCCAGTACCCGAGAGGGGAAGGGACCTAACTATGGCTACACCTTC. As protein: CASTREGKGPNYGYTF.

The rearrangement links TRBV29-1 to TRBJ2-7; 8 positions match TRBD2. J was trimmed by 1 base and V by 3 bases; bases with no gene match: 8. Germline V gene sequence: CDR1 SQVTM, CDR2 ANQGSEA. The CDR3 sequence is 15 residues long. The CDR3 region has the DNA TGCAGCGTTGACCGTCGTAGCGGGACTTCCTACGAGCAGTACTTC. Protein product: CSVDRRSGTSYEQYF.

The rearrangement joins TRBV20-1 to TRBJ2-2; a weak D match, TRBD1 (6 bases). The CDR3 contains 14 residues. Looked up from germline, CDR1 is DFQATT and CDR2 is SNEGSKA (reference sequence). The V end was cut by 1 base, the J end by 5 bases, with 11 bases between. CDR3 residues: CSARVQGRTGELFF. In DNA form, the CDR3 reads TGCAGTGCTAGAGTCCAGGGGCGGACCGGGGAGCTGTTTTTT.

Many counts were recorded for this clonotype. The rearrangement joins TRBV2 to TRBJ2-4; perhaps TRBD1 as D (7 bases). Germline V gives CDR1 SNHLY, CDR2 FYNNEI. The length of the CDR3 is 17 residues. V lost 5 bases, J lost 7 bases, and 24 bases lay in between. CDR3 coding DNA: TGTGCCAGCAGTTTCAGGGGGGCCGGGTTGATAAGGAACATTCAGTACTTC. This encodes CASSFRGAGLIRNIQYF.

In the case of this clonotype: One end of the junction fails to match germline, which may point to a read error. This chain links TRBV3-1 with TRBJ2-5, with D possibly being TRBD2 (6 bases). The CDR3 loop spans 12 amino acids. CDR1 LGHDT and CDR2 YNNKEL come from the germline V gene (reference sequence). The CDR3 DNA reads TGTGCCAGCAGGCATTCTAGCGAGTCCCAGCACTTC. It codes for CASRHSSESQHF.

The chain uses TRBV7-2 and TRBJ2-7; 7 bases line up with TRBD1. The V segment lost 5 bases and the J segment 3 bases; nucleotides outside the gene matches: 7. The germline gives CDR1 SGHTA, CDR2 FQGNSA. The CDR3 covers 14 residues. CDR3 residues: CASSPVDRRYEQYF. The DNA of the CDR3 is TGTGCCAGCAGCCCGGTGGACAGGCGCTACGAGCAGTACTTC.

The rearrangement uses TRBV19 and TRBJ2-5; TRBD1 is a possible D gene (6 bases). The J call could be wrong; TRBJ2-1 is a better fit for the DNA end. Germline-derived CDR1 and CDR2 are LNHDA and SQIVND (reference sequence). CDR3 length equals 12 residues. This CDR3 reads CASRQGGTEQFF. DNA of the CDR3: TGTGCCAGTCGACAAGGGGGTACTGAGCAGTTCTTC.

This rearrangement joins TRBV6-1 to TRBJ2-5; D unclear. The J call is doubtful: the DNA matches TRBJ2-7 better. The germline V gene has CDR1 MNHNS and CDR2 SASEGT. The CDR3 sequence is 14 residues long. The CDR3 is CASRPYRPGHEQYF. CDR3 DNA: TGTGCCAGCAGGCCATATCGACCAGGCCACGAGCAGTACTTC.

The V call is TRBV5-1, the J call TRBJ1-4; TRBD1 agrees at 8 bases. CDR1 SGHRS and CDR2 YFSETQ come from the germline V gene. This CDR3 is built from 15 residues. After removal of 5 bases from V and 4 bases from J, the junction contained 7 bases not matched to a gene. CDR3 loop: CASRKRTGINEKLFF. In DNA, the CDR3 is TGCGCCAGCAGGAAAAGGACAGGGATTAATGAAAAACTGTTTTTT. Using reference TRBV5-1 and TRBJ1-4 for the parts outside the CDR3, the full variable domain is KAGVTQTPRYLIKTRGQQVTLSCSPISGHRSVSWYQQTPGQGLQFLFEYFSETQRNKGNFPGRFSGRQFSNSRSEMNVSTLELGDSALYLCASRKRTGINEKLFFGSGTQLSVL.

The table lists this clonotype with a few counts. The CDR3 region has the DNA TGTGCCAGCAGTAGGGGAATGCTAAGGGGGACAGATACGCAGTATTTT. As protein: CASSRGMLRGTDTQYF. The rearrangement links TRBV6-4 to TRBJ2-3; a possible D gene is TRBD1 (6 bases). Trimming pared 5 bases from V and 3 bases from J, leaving 18 bases between. The CDR3 consists of 16 residues. Germline loops: CDR1 MRHNA, CDR2 SNTAGT.

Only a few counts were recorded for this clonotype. The CDR3 bases are TGCGCCAGCAGCCAAGACGAGGCTAGCGGGACCTACGAGCAGTACTTC. This translates into CASSQDEASGTYEQYF. The V and J genes are TRBV4-3 and TRBJ2-7; 9 nucleotides agree with TRBD2. Germline V gene data show CDR1 as LGHNA and CDR2 as YSLEER. V was pared by 0 bases and J by 2 bases, with 5 bases of the junction left unmatched. This CDR3 is built from 16 residues.